The clone carrying this T cell receptor (beta chain) was observed a handful of times. What it binds is unknown. Libraries were prepared by immunoSEQ multiplex PCR; TCRdb keeps only in-frame clonotypes and omits some of them. The sample includes approximately 18,000 clones, 55% to 80% seen only once; the top ten take roughly an eighth. With V trimmed by 2 bases and J by 5 bases, 16 bases remained unmatched. Germline V gives CDR1 MNHEY, CDR2 SMNVEV (reference sequence). The CDR3 has 18 amino acids. These data come from a study of radiation and T cells in renal cell carcinoma. Study-wide results and caveats: In blood, top tumor clones expanded by 2 weeks, shrinking by 4.

Treatment described: 15 Gy SBRT to primary tumor, nephrectomy 4 weeks later. The sample here was tumor tissue, taken from a patient whose treatment included radiotherapy and nephrectomy. This chain joins TRBV27 and TRBJ2-7; 9 bases align to TRBD2. This clonotype originated in a woman aged 70-85 years with renal cell carcinoma. The CDR3 nucleotides read TGTGCCAGCAGTTTAGCGGGGGGGTTACGATCAGGGCTGGACGAGCAGTACTTC. Amino acid sequence: CASSLAGGLRSGLDEQYF.